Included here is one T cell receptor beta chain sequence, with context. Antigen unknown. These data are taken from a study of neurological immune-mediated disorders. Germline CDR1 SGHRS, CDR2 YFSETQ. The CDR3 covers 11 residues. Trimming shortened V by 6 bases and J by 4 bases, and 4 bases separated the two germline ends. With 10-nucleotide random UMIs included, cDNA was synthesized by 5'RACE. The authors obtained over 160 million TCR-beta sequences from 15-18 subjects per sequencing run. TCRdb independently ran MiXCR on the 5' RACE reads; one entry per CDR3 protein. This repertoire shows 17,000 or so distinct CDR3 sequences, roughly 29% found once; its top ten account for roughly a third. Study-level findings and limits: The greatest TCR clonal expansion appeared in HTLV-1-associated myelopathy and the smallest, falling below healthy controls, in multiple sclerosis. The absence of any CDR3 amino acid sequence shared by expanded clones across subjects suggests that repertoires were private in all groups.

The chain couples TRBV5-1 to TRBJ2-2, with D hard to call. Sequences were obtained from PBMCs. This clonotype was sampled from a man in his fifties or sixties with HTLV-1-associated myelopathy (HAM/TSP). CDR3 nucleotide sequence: TGCGCCAGCATGGGCACCGGGGAGCTGTTTTTT. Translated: CASMGTGELFF. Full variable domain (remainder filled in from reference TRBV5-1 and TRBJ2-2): KAGVTQTPRYLIKTRGQQVTLSCSPISGHRSVSWYQQTPGQGLQFLFEYFSETQRNKGNFPGRFSGRQFSNSRSEMNVSTLELGDSALYLCASMGTGELFFGEGSRLTVL.